These 26 T cell receptor beta chains were sequenced from one sample in a study of PD-1 blockade in classical Hodgkin lymphoma. Profiled with immunoSEQ multiplex PCR; TCRdb holds only in-frame clones, not every one. The sample carries more than 9,500 clones, more than 60% recorded once. Every one of the patients relapsed after autologous stem cell transplantation (brentuximab vedotin exposure was variable). Magnetic negative selection of thawed PBMCs was the method by which CD4+ T cells were purified. The sample in question was CD4+ T cells from blood, obtained at baseline. These receptors were taken from a human donor with classical Hodgkin lymphoma.

V usage is TRBV7-2 and J usage is TRBJ2-1; no firm D call. Germline CDR1 is SGHTA and CDR2 is FQGNSA. Trimming cost V 3 bases and J 6 bases, with 12 bases left between them. The CDR3 consists of 14 residues. This chain's CDR3 is CASSLAPRFNEQFF. CDR3 sequence (DNA): TGTGCCAGCAGCTTGGCCCCTCGATTCAATGAGCAGTTCTTC.

The chain combines TRBV5-5 with TRBJ2-7; tentatively, D is TRBD1 (5 bases). Germline V gene lookup returns CDR1 SGHKS and CDR2 YYEKEE (reference sequence). V lost 4 bases and J 2 bases, leaving 13 bases between the germline ends. The CDR3 totals 14 residues. The CDR3: CASSEGVRAYEQYF. The DNA for the CDR3 is TGTGCCAGCAGCGAAGGGGTTCGGGCCTACGAGCAGTACTTC.

A single count supports this clone. V is TRBV11-3 and J is TRBJ2-1, with D perhaps matching TRBD2 (5 bases). The CDR3 extends over 15 amino acids. Germline-derived CDR1 and CDR2 are SGHNT and YENEEA. Trimming took 5 bases from V and 0 from J, leaving 11 bases between them. CDR3 loop: CASSIGLSSYNEQFF. The CDR3, as DNA: TGTGCCAGCAGCATCGGACTGAGCTCCTACAATGAGCAGTTCTTC. The full variable domain, with the rest looked up from reference TRBV11-3 and TRBJ2-1, is EAGVVQSPRYKIIEKKQPVAFWCNPISGHNTLYWYLQNLGQGPELLIRYENEEAVDDSQLPKDRFSAERLKGVDSTLKIQPAELGDSAVYLCASSIGLSSYNEQFFGPGTRLTVL.

The rearrangement joins TRBV7-2 to TRBJ1-2; D unresolved. CDR3 length: 16 residues. The V gene lost 1 base and the J gene lost 0 bases, with 12 bases spanning the gap. Germline V CDR1 and CDR2: SGHTA, FQGNSA. The CDR3: CASSLVGNPANYGYTF. The CDR3 DNA is TGTGCCAGCAGCTTAGTCGGCAACCCTGCTAACTATGGCTACACCTTC.

The genes are TRBV2 and TRBJ1-5, with D perhaps TRBD1 (6 bases). The germline CDR1 and CDR2 sequences are SNHLY and FYNNEI. The V gene lost 6 bases and the J gene lost 1 base, with 19 bases spanning the gap. CDR3 size: 17 residues. The CDR3 DNA is TGTGCCAGCAGGAACAGGGACTTAGGGCTAAGCAATCAGCCCCAGCATTTT. It yields the protein CASRNRDLGLSNQPQHF.

This rearrangement joins TRBV5-6 to TRBJ2-2; TRBD1 aligns across 7 bases. Germline V gene lookup returns CDR1 SGHDT and CDR2 YYEEEE. The CDR3 loop spans 18 amino acids. Unmatched junction bases numbered 12, after V lost 4 bases and J lost 0 bases. Here the CDR3 reads CASSTLAYRGPNTGELFF. DNA for the CDR3: TGTGCCAGCAGCACGCTTGCCTACAGGGGCCCGAACACCGGGGAGCTGTTTTTT.

This clone was seen a handful of times. The junction departs from the called germline gene at one end, perhaps through a read error. The chain is built from TRBV6-1 and TRBJ1-3, with 7 positions matching TRBD1. The CDR3 extends over 17 amino acids. Germline loops: CDR1 MNHNS, CDR2 SASEGT. DNA of the CDR3: TGTGCCAGCAGGGAAGTTGGGGACAGCTACTCTGGAAACACCATATATTTT. This encodes CASREVGDSYSGNTIYF.

A single count supports this clone. In DNA, the CDR3 is TGCGCCAGCAGCCAAGTTTGGGCAGATGGGGCCAACGTCCTGACTTTC. It translates to CASSQVWADGANVLTF. The J gene is TRBJ2-6, the V gene TRBV4-3; D remains ambiguous. The CDR3 runs to 16 residues. The germline V gene encodes CDR1 LGHNA and CDR2 YSLEER. V was shortened by 1 base and J by 3 bases, with 10 bases between the two germline ends.

The CDR3 DNA is TGTGCCAGCAATCCCCCTCTATGGGACAGCGTAGCCTACGAGCAGTACTTC. It is translated as CASNPPLWDSVAYEQYF. This chain links TRBV2 with TRBJ2-7; 7 bases are a match to TRBD1. Germline trimming cut 7 bases from V and 2 bases from J; bases unmatched to any gene: 17. Germline V lookup: CDR1 SNHLY, CDR2 FYNNEI. There are 17 residues in the CDR3.

This clone was observed once. The chain recombines TRBV6-5 with TRBJ2-1; 9 positions agree with TRBD1. After removal of 6 bases from V and 1 base from J, the junction contained 4 bases not matched to a gene. Germline assignment: CDR1 MNHEY and CDR2 SVGAGI. The CDR3 spans 15 residues. DNA for the CDR3: TGTGCCAGCAGGACACAGGGGGCTTCCTACAATGAGCAGTTCTTC. Its translation is CASRTQGASYNEQFF.

This chain links TRBV7-2 with TRBJ1-1; 8 bases agree with TRBD1. The CDR3 is made up of 13 amino acids. Germline lookup yields CDR1 SGHTA and CDR2 FQGNSA. V lost 8 bases, J lost 1 base, and 3 bases stayed unmatched. CDR3 sequence: CASGQGRNTEAFF. In nucleotides, the CDR3 is TGTGCCAGCGGACAGGGTCGGAACACTGAAGCTTTCTTT.

Here the CDR3 DNA reads TGTGCCAGCAGCTTAGGGGGAAGGGGGCTGGGGACTGAAGCTTTCTTT. Protein product: CASSLGGRGLGTEAFF. The gene calls are TRBV7-8 and TRBJ1-1, with 7 bases aligning to TRBD1. The germline gives CDR1 SGHVS, CDR2 FQNEAQ. The J segment lost 5 bases and the V segment lost 1 base, leaving 10 bases of the junction unmatched. The CDR3 is made up of 16 amino acids.

The gene calls are TRBV2 and TRBJ2-1, with D hard to call. Germline V gene data show CDR1 as SNHLY and CDR2 as FYNNEI. V lost 4 bases, J lost 4 bases, and 8 bases lay in between. The CDR3 runs to 13 residues. The CDR3 spells CASSVTAYNEQFF. Here the CDR3 DNA reads TGTGCCAGCAGTGTCACGGCATACAATGAGCAGTTCTTC. Full variable domain (remainder filled in from reference TRBV2 and TRBJ2-1): EPEVTQTPSHQVTQMGQEVILRCVPISNHLYFYWYRQILGQKVEFLVSFYNNEISEKSEIFDDQFSVERPDGSNFTLKIRSTKLEDSAMYFCASSVTAYNEQFFGPGTRLTVL.

The CDR3: CASRTWAGVGEKLFF. The CDR3 DNA sequence: TGTGCCAGCAGAACGTGGGCAGGGGTCGGAGAAAAACTGTTTTTT. The rearrangement uses TRBV4-2 and TRBJ1-4; D might be TRBD1 (6 bases). Deletions cut 6 bases from V and 8 bases from J, with 19 bases between. CDR3 length: 15 residues. The germline CDR1 and CDR2 sequences are LGHNA and YNFKEQ.

The DNA for the CDR3 is TGCGCCAGCAGTATGGGGGCAGAGGGGAGCTCCTATAATTCACCCCTCCACTTT. This sequence encodes CASSMGAEGSSYNSPLHF. The rearrangement joins TRBV5-1 to TRBJ1-6, with D possibly being TRBD1 (6 bases). The CDR3 consists of 18 residues. Per the germline V gene, CDR1 is SGHRS and CDR2 is YFSETQ. V was clipped by 5 bases and J by 0 bases, with 18 bases between them.

In this sample, this clone turned up a few times. The V gene is TRBV5-8, the J gene TRBJ1-6; D remains unclear. There are 13 residues in the CDR3. Germline-derived CDR1 and CDR2 are SGHTS and YDEGEE. The ends were cut back, 1 base at V and 14 bases at J, with 13 bases in the middle. In DNA form, the CDR3 reads TGTGCCAGCAGCTTGTTGTCTCCGGGGTCCCTCCACTTT. It codes for CASSLLSPGSLHF.

The chain recombines TRBV7-3 with TRBJ1-2, with 9 bases identical to TRBD1. Trimming at V came to 3 bases and at J to 4 bases, leaving 0 bases not matched to a gene. This CDR3 has 13 amino acids. Germline V gene lookup returns CDR1 SGHTA and CDR2 FQGTGA. CDR3 in amino acids: CASSLGQGYGYTF. For the CDR3, the DNA is TGTGCCAGCAGCTTGGGACAGGGCTATGGCTACACCTTC.

The chain links TRBV7-2 to TRBJ2-2; D gene unclear. The germline CDR1 and CDR2 sequences are SGHTA and FQGNSA. The CDR3 has 12 amino acids. The V gene lost 5 bases and the J gene lost 7 bases, with 8 bases spanning the gap. CDR3 amino acids: CASSHPRGELFF. The CDR3 nucleotides are TGTGCCAGCAGCCATCCCCGCGGGGAGCTGTTTTTT.

This clone has a handful of counts. The CDR3 loop reads CASSRQRPGWKVTQYF. The CDR3 bases are TGTGCCAGCAGTCGCCAGAGGCCGGGATGGAAAGTGACCCAGTACTTC. The gene calls are TRBV7-8 and TRBJ2-5, with D maybe TRBD2 (5 bases). Trimming removed 6 bases from V and 7 bases from J, with 24 bases in between. Germline-derived CDR1 and CDR2 are SGHVS and FQNEAQ. The CDR3 consists of 16 residues.

This clone was detected only once. Other nucleotide sequences from this sample produce the same CDR3. The rearrangement links TRBV7-2 to TRBJ1-5, with TRBD1 identical over 8 bases. Germline assignment: CDR1 SGHTA and CDR2 FQGNSA. After removal of 4 bases from V and 2 bases from J, the junction contained 1 base not matched to a gene. The CDR3 contains 14 residues. CDR3 in amino acids: CASSSDRGNQPQHF. CDR3 nucleotide sequence: TGTGCCAGCAGCTCGGACAGGGGCAATCAGCCCCAGCATTTT.

V usage is TRBV19 and J usage is TRBJ2-7; 12 nucleotides line up with TRBD1. The CDR3 runs 18 residues. Germline CDR1 and CDR2: LNHDA and SQIVND (reference sequence). V lost 5 bases, J lost 5 bases, and 16 bases stayed unmatched. Here the CDR3 DNA reads TGTGCCAGTAGTGTTACATCTCCGGGACAGGGGGCGCGGAACGAGCAGTACTTC. This gives the protein CASSVTSPGQGARNEQYF.

The J gene is TRBJ2-4, the V gene TRBV7-2; 8 bases align to TRBD1. Germline loops: CDR1 SGHTA, CDR2 FQGNSA. Trimming removed 1 base from V and 1 base from J; junction bases left unmatched: 6. The CDR3 spans 17 residues. The CDR3 here is CASSLVSQGAAKNIQYF. In DNA, the CDR3 is TGTGCCAGCAGCTTAGTCAGCCAGGGGGCGGCCAAAAACATTCAGTACTTC.

For the CDR3, the DNA is TGTGCCAGCAGAACCAACTCACCGAACACTGAAGCTTTCTTT. It encodes CASRTNSPNTEAFF. The gene calls are TRBV28 and TRBJ1-1; D call uncertain. V was shortened by 6 bases and J by 1 base, with 12 bases between the two germline ends. CDR1 MDHEN and CDR2 SYDVKM come from the germline V gene. The CDR3 length is 14 residues.

V and J are TRBV5-4 and TRBJ2-3; the match to TRBD1 covers 9 bases. The CDR3 sequence is 15 residues long. The germline V gene encodes CDR1 SGHNT and CDR2 YYREEE (reference sequence). The trim removed 4 bases at V and 1 base at J, leaving 4 bases unmatched. CDR3 sequence: CASSARDRGTDTQYF. The CDR3 bases are TGTGCCAGCAGCGCCCGGGACAGGGGCACAGATACGCAGTATTTT.

The gene calls are TRBV6-1 and TRBJ2-5; 8 nucleotides match TRBD1. V dropped 0 bases and J dropped 6; count of bases not matched to a gene: 6. The CDR3 contains 15 residues. The germline gives CDR1 MNHNS, CDR2 SASEGT. CDR3 nucleotide sequence: TGTGCCAGCAGTGAAGCCAGCAGGGGGCTAAAGACCCAGTACTTC. Residues: CASSEASRGLKTQYF.

The rearrangement uses TRBV5-6 and TRBJ2-7; a weak D match, TRBD2 (5 bases). This CDR3 region has 15 residues. The germline V gene encodes CDR1 SGHDT and CDR2 YYEEEE. The ends were cut back, 4 bases at V and 1 base at J, with 15 bases in the middle. CDR3 residues: CASSGLFSGSYEQYF. The CDR3 DNA follows: TGTGCCAGCAGCGGTCTATTTTCGGGATCCTACGAGCAGTACTTC.